A selection of T cell receptor beta chains follows, all from one sample in a study of T cell changes during pregnancy in multiple sclerosis. Profiled with immunoSEQ multiplex PCR; TCRdb holds only in-frame clones, not every one. The sample lists tens of thousands of clones; about 90% were seen once. The specimen comprised peripheral blood, sampled in the second trimester of pregnancy. All receptors derive from a female donor in good health, enrolled as a control in a pregnancy study. The CDR3 runs from the conserved cysteine through the conserved F or W. A D gene is named only where the DNA matches it firmly. The size entry is marked missing in some rows and otherwise reads once, few, many or a size class.

D: TRBD1; size: -; J: TRBJ1-1; V: TRBV29-1; length: 13; DNA: TGCAGCGGCCAGACAGGGGAGGGCACTGAAGCTTTCTTT; CDR3: CSGQTGEGTEAFF
D: TRBD1; size: -; J: TRBJ1-4; V: TRBV7-6; length: 14; DNA: TGTGCCAGCAGCCAGGACAGGGTATACGAAAAACTGTTTTTT; CDR3: CASSQDRVYEKLFF
D: TRBD1; size: -; J: TRBJ1-5; V: TRBV28; length: 14; DNA: TGTGCCAGCAGGAGGGACAGGAGCAATCAGCCCCAGCATTTT; CDR3: CASRRDRSNQPQHF
D: TRBD2; size: -; J: TRBJ2-2; V: TRBV5-4; length: 15; DNA: TGTGCCAGCAGCCTGAGCGGGAGCAACACCGGGGAGCTGTTTTTT; CDR3: CASSLSGSNTGELFF
D: TRBD1; size: few; J: TRBJ2-1; V: TRBV27; length: 15; DNA: TGTGCCAGCACCGTCGACAGGGGTGACTACAATGAGCAGTTCTTC; CDR3: CASTVDRGDYNEQFF
D: -; size: -; J: TRBJ1-2; V: TRBV19; length: 14; DNA: TGTGCCAGTAGTATAGGGGCAGACCCCTATGGCTACACCTTC; CDR3: CASSIGADPYGYTF
D: TRBD1; size: -; J: TRBJ2-3; V: TRBV6-5; length: 13; DNA: TGTGCCAGCAGTCCACGGGTACAGGGGTGGCAGTATTTT; CDR3: CASSPRVQGWQYF
D: -; size: -; J: TRBJ2-7; V: TRBV7-8; length: 14; DNA: TGTGCCAGCAGCGTCGACAGGCTACCCTACGAGCAGTACTTC; CDR3: CASSVDRLPYEQYF
D: TRBD1; size: -; J: TRBJ2-1; V: TRBV7-8; length: 13; DNA: TGTGCCAGCAGCCCAGAGCGGGACAGGGGTTCGATCTTC; CDR3: CASSPERDRGSIF
D: TRBD2; size: -; J: TRBJ2-7; V: TRBV2; length: 15; DNA: TGTGCCAGCATCCCGGGGAGGGACTTATTTTACGAGCAGTACTTC; CDR3: CASIPGRDLFYEQYF
D: TRBD2; size: -; J: TRBJ2-1; V: TRBV10-3; length: 14; DNA: TGTGCCATCAGTTCTAGCGGGAGCAACAATGAGCAGTTCTTC; CDR3: CAISSSGSNNEQFF
D: TRBD1; size: -; J: TRBJ2-3; V: TRBV6-5; length: 15; DNA: TGTGCCAGCAGCCCTCCTTCAGGGGGCGCAGATACGCAGTATTTT; CDR3: CASSPPSGGADTQYF
D: -; size: -; J: TRBJ2-7; V: TRBV7-8; length: 13; DNA: TGTGCCAGCACCATTCCAGGGGAACACGAGCAGTACTTC; CDR3: CASTIPGEHEQYF
D: -; size: -; J: TRBJ2-1; V: TRBV6-1; length: 15; DNA: TGTGCCAGCAAAGAGTGGGGGGAGACCTACAATGAGCAGTTCTTC; CDR3: CASKEWGETYNEQFF
D: -; size: -; J: TRBJ2-6; V: TRBV6-6; length: 15; DNA: TGTGCCAGCAGTCCGGGGGTCTCTGGGGCCAACGTCCTGACTTTC; CDR3: CASSPGVSGANVLTF
D: TRBD2; size: -; J: TRBJ2-1; V: TRBV6-4; length: 18; DNA: TGTGCCAGCAGTGACGGGGCCTTGACTAGCGGGGGGGCCTATGAGCAGTTCTTC; CDR3: CASSDGALTSGGAYEQFF